The 17 T cell receptor beta chains presented below share a single source sample, sequenced in a study of Ad26.COV2.S vaccination and SARS-CoV-2 variants. Treatment denoted: around 19 received Ad26.COV2.S at low or high dose, single or two shots; several received placebo; per-sample allocation not given. Samples were taken on day 63 after the first vaccine or placebo injection. Profiling relied on immunoSEQ multiplex PCR, and the TCRdb table lists in-frame clones only, not all of them. The sample holds around 240,000 clones, over 75% seen once. This material consisted of peripheral blood, taken in a trial of Ad26.COV2.S vaccine versus placebo. The receptors derive from a person aged 18-65 years who received the Ad26.COV2.S COVID-19 vaccine or a placebo.

The CDR3 coding sequence is TGTGCCAGCAGTTTCCTCCTGGGACACCCCCCGATTGACGAGCAGTACTTC. Protein product: CASSFLLGHPPIDEQYF. V is TRBV28 and J is TRBJ2-7; possibly TRBD1 for D (6 bases). Germline-derived CDR1 and CDR2 are MDHEN and SYDVKM. This CDR3 is 17 amino acids long. Trimming removed 3 bases at V and 5 bases at J, with 23 bases between.

This chain connects TRBV24-1 to TRBJ2-1, with TRBD1 as a possible D gene (5 bases). The CDR3 extends over 15 amino acids. V was shortened by 4 bases and J by 4 bases, with 13 bases between the two germline ends. The germline V gene has CDR1 KGHDR and CDR2 SFDVKD. CDR3 sequence reads: CATSDPETAYNEQFF. The CDR3 coding sequence is TGTGCCACCAGTGACCCCGAGACAGCTTACAATGAGCAGTTCTTC.

This chain joins TRBV5-5 and TRBJ2-7; TRBD2 is a possible D gene (5 bases). V gave up 0 bases and J gave up 1 base, with 11 bases separating them. Germline CDR1 is SGHKS and CDR2 is YYEKEE (reference sequence). CDR3 length: 15 amino acids. The CDR3 here is CASSLVWGASYEQYF. In DNA, the CDR3 is TGTGCCAGCAGCTTGGTTTGGGGAGCTTCCTACGAGCAGTACTTC.

CDR3 DNA sequence: TGTGCCAGCAGCTCCGGACAGGGGGCTATCTACGAGCAGTACTTC. It translates to CASSSGQGAIYEQYF. The chain carries TRBV7-9 and TRBJ2-7, with 11 bases aligning to TRBD1. Germline CDR1 reads SEHNR; CDR2 reads FQNEAQ (reference sequence). The CDR3 contains 15 residues. Germline trimming cut 4 bases from V and 3 bases from J; bases unmatched to any gene: 5. The variable domain in full, with the rest retrieved from reference TRBV7-9 and TRBJ2-7, is DTGVSQNPRHKITKRGQNVTFRCDPISEHNRLYWYRQTLGQGPEFLTYFQNEAQLEKSRLLSDRFSAERPKGSFSTLEIQRTEQGDSAMYLCASSSGQGAIYEQYFGPGTRLTVT.

The chain uses TRBV5-1 and TRBJ1-3, with D possibly TRBD1 on 6 matching bases. Trimming took off 4 bases at V and 0 bases at J, with 17 bases between the two ends. The CDR3 covers 17 residues. Germline loops: CDR1 SGHRS, CDR2 YFSETQ. CDR3 sequence reads: CASSREGGASSGNTIYF. The CDR3 DNA is TGCGCCAGCAGCCGGGAGGGGGGCGCATCCTCTGGAAACACCATATATTTT. The full variable domain, its missing parts supplied by reference TRBV5-1 and TRBJ1-3, is KAGVTQTPRYLIKTRGQQVTLSCSPISGHRSVSWYQQTPGQGLQFLFEYFSETQRNKGNFPGRFSGRQFSNSRSEMNVSTLELGDSALYLCASSREGGASSGNTIYFGEGSWLTVV.

CDR3 sequence reads: CAISESMVGGKNEQFF. In DNA, the CDR3 is TGTGCCATCAGTGAGTCGATGGTGGGGGGAAAAAATGAGCAGTTCTTC. The rearrangement uses TRBV10-3 and TRBJ2-1; D perhaps matches TRBD2 (6 bases). The germline gives CDR1 ENHRY, CDR2 SYGVKD. V dropped 0 bases and J dropped 7 bases, with 16 bases sitting between them. The CDR3 has 16 amino acids.

The CDR3 bases are TGTGCCAGTAGTGCAAGCGGGAGCGTGAATACGCAGTATTTT. Its protein product is CASSASGSVNTQYF. The gene calls are TRBV19 and TRBJ2-3; TRBD2 matches at 8 bases. The CDR3 extends over 14 amino acids. Germline CDR1 reads LNHDA; CDR2 reads SQIVND (reference sequence). V was clipped by 5 bases and J by 7 bases; unmatched bases: 8.

This chain connects TRBV9 to TRBJ2-1, with TRBD2 identical over 13 bases. The junction had 8 bases not matched to a gene; V was cut back by 4 bases and J by 7 bases. This CDR3 comprises 16 residues. The germline V gene encodes CDR1 SGDLS and CDR2 YYNGEE. CDR3: CASSYGTSGIGNEQFF. The CDR3 DNA is TGTGCCAGCAGCTACGGGACTAGCGGGATCGGAAATGAGCAGTTCTTC.

The rearrangement joins TRBV7-9 to TRBJ1-3, with D maybe TRBD1 (6 bases). CDR3 length: 14 residues. CDR1 SEHNR and CDR2 FQNEAQ come from the germline V gene (reference sequence). Trimming took off 5 bases at V and 2 bases at J, with 10 bases between the two ends. Here the CDR3 reads CASSADRTGNTIYF. CDR3 nucleotides: TGTGCCAGCAGCGCGGACAGAACTGGAAACACCATATATTTT.

This CDR3 is CASSYLAGDDEQFF. CDR3 bases: TGTGCCAGCAGTTACTTGGCAGGGGACGATGAGCAGTTCTTC. The chain employs TRBV6-6 and TRBJ2-1, with a weak D call TRBD1 (6 bases). In germline, CDR1 is MNHNY, CDR2 SVGAGI (reference sequence). Trimming left V 1 base short and J 8 bases short, with 12 bases between. The CDR3 runs to 14 residues.

This chain links TRBV9 with TRBJ2-5; TRBD2 might be the D (5 bases). The CDR3 sequence is 14 residues long. V lost 0 bases, J lost 2 bases, and 8 bases lay in between. Germline CDR1 reads SGDLS; CDR2 reads YYNGEE. The CDR3 protein is CASSVGAVQETQYF. Here the CDR3 DNA reads TGTGCCAGCAGCGTAGGAGCGGTACAAGAGACCCAGTACTTC.

The rearrangement uses TRBV28 and TRBJ1-5; 8 positions agree with TRBD1. Per germline, CDR1 MDHEN and CDR2 SYDVKM. Trimming took 4 bases from V and 2 from J; bases not matched to a gene: 10. CDR3 length: 17 amino acids. CDR3: CASSSSRQGTGNQPQHF. CDR3 bases: TGTGCCAGCAGTTCCAGTCGACAGGGGACAGGCAATCAGCCCCAGCATTTT.

The chain links TRBV7-3 to TRBJ2-1; D might be TRBD2 (5 bases). V was pared by 4 bases and J by 4 bases, with 8 bases between. Germline V CDR1 and CDR2: SGHTA, FQGTGA. CDR3 length: 13 amino acids. The CDR3 sequence: CASSSDLYNEQFF. The CDR3 region has the DNA TGTGCCAGCAGCTCGGACTTGTACAATGAGCAGTTCTTC.

This clone has a handful of counts. This rearrangement joins TRBV7-9 to TRBJ1-5; 7 bases match TRBD1. Germline V lookup: CDR1 SEHNR, CDR2 FQNEAQ (reference sequence). Trimming removed 5 bases from V and 4 bases from J; junction bases left unmatched: 8. The CDR3 covers 15 residues. In nucleotides, the CDR3 is TGTGCCAGCAGCCGCCCGGGACAGATAAATCAGCCCCAGCATTTT. This codes for CASSRPGQINQPQHF.

The chain recombines TRBV6-5 with TRBJ2-7; D unresolved. CDR3 size: 15 residues. The V and J ends lost 0 bases and 3 bases respectively, with 12 bases between them. CDR1 is MNHEY, CDR2 SVGAGI, per germline. The DNA of the CDR3 is TGTGCCAGCAGTTACTCGATGGTCGCCTACTACGAGCAGTACTTC. Translated: CASSYSMVAYYEQYF.

This clone showed up just once. The chain employs TRBV5-6 and TRBJ1-2; D perhaps matches TRBD1 (5 bases). The germline V gene encodes CDR1 SGHDT and CDR2 YYEEEE. Trimming removed 4 bases from V and 5 bases from J, with 15 bases in between. The CDR3 is 14 amino acids. The CDR3 loop reads CASSHYQGNYGYTF. In DNA form, the CDR3 reads TGTGCCAGCAGCCACTATCAGGGAAATTATGGCTACACCTTC.

V usage is TRBV6-5 and J usage is TRBJ2-7; TRBD2 aligns across 8 bases. V dropped 3 bases and J dropped 4; count of bases not matched to a gene: 5. The CDR3 is 14 amino acids. Germline V lookup: CDR1 MNHEY, CDR2 SVGAGI. The CDR3 nucleotides read TGTGCCAGCAGTTATCGGGAGGGCCCGTACGAGCAGTACTTC. It encodes CASSYREGPYEQYF.